The present entry profiles one T cell receptor (beta chain) with its context. The clone's antigen remains unknown. No clone much larger than this one lies a single base away; base qualities are absent. Sequencing used an Illumina HiSeq 2500. Quantitative 5'-RACE with molecular barcodes was used to prepare TCR beta libraries. The authors' analysis ran thus. A new computational method based on a probabilistic model of VDJ rearrangement was used to identify disease-linked TCR variants. The public reads were reanalyzed by TCRdb: fastp trimming at Q25, MiXCR alignment, in-frame beta chains only. Duplicate CDR3 protein sequences are folded into a single record with the most common DNA and genes. These V and J calls are TCRdb output, not the study's own analysis. The sample table contains some 220,000 distinct CDR3 sequences; only one count was recorded for roughly 10% of them. 2.6% of the sample rests with the top ten.

This entry is derived from a study of CD8 T cells in ankylosing spondylitis (dated by TCRdb to the late 2010s). Background on the whole study: The study profiled T cell receptor beta repertoires in healthy donors and ankylosing spondylitis patients to find disease-linked TCR variants. The full study cohort comprised about 24 ankylosing spondylitis patients and over 95 healthy donors. Samples of peripheral blood were taken, and for ankylosing spondylitis patients, synovial fluid was collected as well. The investigation overall reported the following: A TCR beta motif made up of several highly homologous amino acid variants appeared to be characteristic of blood from ankylosing spondylitis patients. The disease-linked clones were reported to be significantly enriched in matched synovial fluid samples from ankylosing spondylitis patients. The disease-linked clones had a CD8+ phenotype and were found at relatively low frequencies in peripheral blood. Some of the motif variants had been reported before in the synovial fluid and blood of reactive arthritis patients, a finding that suggests common disease-initiation mechanisms.

Material: blood, either unsorted or a sorted T cell fraction (not recorded which). The clonotype originates from a male donor with ankylosing spondylitis or in good health (not recorded which).

The nucleotide sequence is given as TGTGCCAGCTTGAGGACAGGGAACACTGAAGCTTTCTTT. The translation is CASLRTGNTEAFF. The rearranged segments are TRBV14 and TRBJ1-1, and 7 bases in between align with TRBD1. CDR1 and CDR2 (SGHDN, FVKESK) derive from the germline V gene. The junction shows trimming of 8 bases on V and 1 base on J, and the gene matches do not reach 4 bases of it. From cysteine to phenylalanine, the CDR3 is 13 amino acids long. The read is trimmed to its CDR3 DNA, 39 bases read in frame from base 1.